Listed below are T cell receptor beta chains from one sample, sequenced in a study of identical twins. TCRdb recomputed calls from the 5' RACE reads with MiXCR, one row per CDR3 protein. This table holds over 500,000 distinct CDR3 sequences, 22% found once. This sample also appeared in a second study, on T cells expressing NK-cell markers.

The specimen sequenced was CD4+ T cells sorted from blood. Receptors were obtained from a woman aged 18-29 years in good health. CDR3s include the opening cysteine and the closing phenylalanine or tryptophan. Each record gives: V gene, J gene, CDR3 protein.

v_call: TRBV28
j_call: TRBJ1-4
cdr3_aa: CASSLEGFNEKLFF

v_call: TRBV20-1
j_call: TRBJ2-5
cdr3_aa: CSAPPRGKETQYF

v_call: TRBV10-3
j_call: TRBJ2-7
cdr3_aa: CAISERGQSSYEQYF

v_call: TRBV20-1
j_call: TRBJ1-5
cdr3_aa: CSANRGNQPQHF

v_call: TRBV6-5
j_call: TRBJ2-7
cdr3_aa: CASSYPWTGDHEQYF

v_call: TRBV5-6
j_call: TRBJ2-2
cdr3_aa: CASSFPTDTGELFF

v_call: TRBV20-1
j_call: TRBJ1-4
cdr3_aa: CSALGGGNYEKLFF

v_call: TRBV15
j_call: TRBJ2-1
cdr3_aa: CATSRSIGGDSYNEQFF

v_call: TRBV5-1
j_call: TRBJ2-1
cdr3_aa: CASGVGYNEQFF

v_call: TRBV10-3
j_call: TRBJ1-6
cdr3_aa: CAISDGESPLHF

v_call: TRBV4-3
j_call: TRBJ1-3
cdr3_aa: CASSQRVHGNTIYF

v_call: TRBV20-1
j_call: TRBJ2-7
cdr3_aa: CSASRTGSYEQYF

v_call: TRBV20-1
j_call: TRBJ1-5
cdr3_aa: CSAGRNNQPQHF

v_call: TRBV7-8
j_call: TRBJ2-7
cdr3_aa: CASSLATPHRSEQYF

v_call: TRBV7-3
j_call: TRBJ1-1
cdr3_aa: CASSPLTGTAFF

v_call: TRBV3-1
j_call: TRBJ2-2
cdr3_aa: CASSHATGELFF

v_call: TRBV10-3
j_call: TRBJ2-7
cdr3_aa: CAISELPRAPYEQYF

v_call: TRBV29-1
j_call: TRBJ1-2
cdr3_aa: CSVGMAEGYTF

v_call: TRBV5-5
j_call: TRBJ2-5
cdr3_aa: CASSRPGDQETQYF

v_call: TRBV5-1
j_call: TRBJ2-7
cdr3_aa: CASSQTPISVPEQYF

v_call: TRBV7-9
j_call: TRBJ1-4
cdr3_aa: CASSKGDLNNGEKLFF

v_call: TRBV20-1
j_call: TRBJ2-7
cdr3_aa: CSAVGGGEQYF